These 12 T cell receptor beta chains originate from one sample sequenced in a study of blood T cells in healthy people across ages (dated by TCRdb to 2013 to 2016). The library was prepared using 5' RACE. TCRdb records Illumina HiSeq 2500 as the sequencer. A second roughly 6 to 12 cycle PCR used a sample-barcoded 5' primer and a J-beta primer mix. Using fastp trimming at Q25 and MiXCR clonotype assembly, TCRdb reanalyzed the public sequencing data and kept in-frame beta chains. Rows merge per CDR3 protein into single entries with the most common DNA and genes. This sample holds about 640,000 distinct CDR3 sequences; roughly 50% were observed only once. The ten biggest clones cover over 30% of the sample. The sample taken for sequencing was blood. The receptors were gathered from a man aged 60-69 years in good health.

This sequence joins TRBV5-1 and TRBJ2-5; no clear D gene. The CDR3 consists of 14 residues. Germline lookup yields CDR1 SGHRS and CDR2 YFSETQ. V shed 4 bases and J shed 5 bases, with 15 bases lying between them. The DNA for the CDR3 is TGCGCCAGCAGCCCGGAGATGGTTCCGGAGACCCAGTACTTC. Amino acid sequence: CASSPEMVPETQYF. The variable domain in full, completed from reference TRBV5-1 and TRBJ2-5, reads KAGVTQTPRYLIKTRGQQVTLSCSPISGHRSVSWYQQTPGQGLQFLFEYFSETQRNKGNFPGRFSGRQFSNSRSEMNVSTLELGDSALYLCASSPEMVPETQYFGPGTRLLVL.

The V and J genes are TRBV6-5 and TRBJ1-6; no firm D call. Trimming cost V 1 base and J 7 bases, with 2 bases left between them. The CDR3 has 12 residues. The V gene's germline CDR1 is MNHEY and CDR2 SVGAGI. In DNA, the CDR3 is TGTGCCAGCAGTTACTTGAATTCACCCCTCCACTTT. Translating it yields CASSYLNSPLHF.

This clonotype was observed a few times. V usage is TRBV4-1 and J usage is TRBJ1-1; D perhaps matches TRBD1 (6 bases). The CDR3 has 16 residues. Trimming removed 2 bases from V and 1 base from J, with 14 bases in between. CDR1 and CDR2 (germline): MGHRA, YSYEKL. CDR3 nucleotide sequence: TGCGCCAGCAGCCAATCCCCGGGACAACAGAACACTGAAGCTTTCTTT. Its translation is CASSQSPGQQNTEAFF.

CDR3 coding DNA: TGTGCCAGCAGCCCCTTAGGGGGCAATGGGGCCAACGTCCTGACTTTC. As protein: CASSPLGGNGANVLTF. This chain links TRBV14 with TRBJ2-6; 7 positions match TRBD1. The ends lost 4 bases at V and 3 bases at J; junction bases unmatched: 6. The CDR3 loop spans 16 amino acids. Germline assignment: CDR1 SGHDN and CDR2 FVKESK. Looking up the rest from reference TRBV14 and TRBJ2-6 gives the full variable domain: EAGVTQFPSHSVIEKGQTVTLRCDPISGHDNLYWYRRVMGKEIKFLLHFVKESKQDESGMPNNRFLAERTGGTYSTLKVQPAELEDSGVYFCASSPLGGNGANVLTFGAGSRLTVL.

The gene calls are TRBV28 and TRBJ1-1; 11 bases are a match to TRBD1. The CDR3 contains 16 residues. The V gene's germline CDR1 is MDHEN and CDR2 SYDVKM. Trimming removed 5 bases from V and 4 bases from J; junction bases left unmatched: 9. CDR3 in amino acids: CASSVRDRGYVTEAFF. CDR3 bases: TGTGCCAGCAGTGTCCGGGACAGGGGGTATGTCACTGAAGCTTTCTTT.

The genes are TRBV20-1 and TRBJ1-1; no firm D call. This CDR3 spans 13 amino acids. Per the germline V gene, CDR1 is DFQATT and CDR2 is SNEGSKA (reference sequence). With 5 bases removed from V and 1 base from J, the gap between germline ends came to 11 bases. CDR3 residues: CSAAPDGNTEAFF. Here the CDR3 DNA reads TGCAGTGCTGCCCCGGACGGGAACACTGAAGCTTTCTTT.

This clonotype appeared a few times. The gene calls are TRBV5-1 and TRBJ2-1; the D gene is possibly TRBD2 (6 bases). The CDR3 is 13 amino acids. Deletions cut 4 bases from V and 5 bases from J, with 10 bases between. The germline gives CDR1 SGHRS, CDR2 YFSETQ. The CDR3 sequence is CASSEGLNNEQFF. The CDR3 DNA follows: TGCGCCAGCAGCGAGGGACTGAACAATGAGCAGTTCTTC.

The gene calls are TRBV3-1 and TRBJ2-7; 8 nucleotides match TRBD1. The CDR3 runs to 15 residues. Germline CDR1 is LGHDT and CDR2 is YNNKEL (reference sequence). The ends lost 0 bases at V and 3 bases at J; junction bases unmatched: 4. DNA for the CDR3: TGTGCCAGCAGCCAAGATGACAGGGGAGGCTACGAGCAGTACTTC. Translated, it gives CASSQDDRGGYEQYF.

This clonotype appeared a few times. V usage is TRBV20-1 and J usage is TRBJ2-3; D is unclear. Germline V gives CDR1 DFQATT, CDR2 SNEGSKA (reference sequence). Trimming shortened V by 5 bases and J by 1 base, and 7 bases separated the two germline ends. The CDR3 totals 12 residues. This CDR3 reads CSAFSRTDTQYF. The CDR3 DNA sequence: TGCAGTGCTTTCTCCCGCACAGATACGCAGTATTTT.

The V gene is TRBV10-3, the J gene TRBJ2-2; no definite D call. This CDR3 is built from 13 residues. V was pared by 4 bases and J by 1 base, with 4 bases between. CDR1 and CDR2 from the germline V gene are ENHRY and SYGVKD. The CDR3 DNA follows: TGTGCCATCAGTGGACTGAACACCGGGGAGCTGTTTTTT. This sequence encodes CAISGLNTGELFF.

In its sample, this clonotype was seen a few times. The chain combines TRBV7-2 with TRBJ2-1; 8 nucleotides line up with TRBD1. CDR1 is SGHTA and CDR2 is FQGNSA in the germline V gene. With 2 bases clipped from V and 8 bases from J, the junction kept 14 bases outside the gene matches. This CDR3 comprises 17 residues. The CDR3: CASSLMPGGAPGDEQFF. The CDR3 DNA is TGTGCCAGCAGCTTAATGCCAGGGGGCGCACCTGGGGATGAGCAGTTCTTC.

This clonotype was counted ten times or more. The V call is TRBV25-1, the J call TRBJ1-2; D unclear. This CDR3 is 13 amino acids long. In germline, CDR1 is MGHDK, CDR2 SYGVNS. V shed 6 bases and J shed 0 bases, with 8 bases lying between them. Here the CDR3 reads CASRDGTNYGYTF. The CDR3 DNA is TGTGCCAGCAGGGACGGAACTAACTATGGCTACACCTTC.